The entry below describes one TCR beta chain. Its antigen is unidentified. The data were obtained in a study of T cells in narcolepsy. Study-level background: Healthy controls were enrolled alongside patients with narcolepsy type 1 or type 2.

Only in-frame clones appear in the TCRdb table, and some are missing; sequencing was by immunoSEQ multiplex PCR. The data hold over 30,000 clones, with approximately 84% observed a single time. V lost 6 bases and J lost 3, with 20 bases in between. Germline assignment: CDR1 MNHNY and CDR2 SVGAGI (reference sequence). The CDR3 has 16 amino acids. Findings and caveats of the study: HCRT-specific and TRIB2-specific autoreactive clonotypes appeared among same-patient CSF and blood CD4+ clonotypes. Healthy controls reportedly lacked the autoreactive clonotypes serially found in patients' blood. In some patient and control memory CD4+ samples, autoreactive clones were absent.

The TCR originated in a human donor with narcolepsy. Input material: CD45RA- memory CD4+ T cells from PBMCs. This rearrangement joins TRBV6-6 to TRBJ1-2; the D gene is possibly TRBD1 (6 bases). The DNA for the CDR3 is TGTGCCAGCAGACCACCACAGGGTAGGGAATACTATGGCTACACCTTC. The encoded protein is CASRPPQGREYYGYTF.